This T cell receptor (beta chain) was obtained from a study of shared clonotypes between healthy human individuals. Overall study results and limits: Among donors, clonotype sharing was expected to be affected by sequencing depth.

Those who donated, Caucasian adults without exception, all lived in Nashville, Tennessee. An assay was performed, and its level was deep. Measured with immunoSEQ multiplex PCR; TCRdb has only the in-frame clones, and not every one. The sample records 450,000 to 650,000 clones, around 76% being singletons. A word on this clone: Its antigen is still unknown. Other DNA sequences in the same sample also yield this CDR3.

CDR3 length: 13 amino acids. The germline gives CDR1 SGHRS, CDR2 YFSETQ. V lost 0 bases to trimming and J lost 5 bases; unmatched junction nucleotides: 1. The receptor was isolated from a middle-aged woman in good health. Some clones in this sample may be carry-over from other donors' samples. This chain connects TRBV5-1 to TRBJ1-1; TRBD1 matches at 7 bases. The sample was PBMCs. CDR3 region: CASSLDRGTEAFF. The CDR3 DNA sequence: TGCGCCAGCAGCTTGGACAGGGGTACTGAAGCTTTCTTT.